This T cell receptor beta chain came from a study of tumor-infiltrating lymphocytes in primary liver carcinoma. The overall study: Ages ranged from 30 to 69, with HCC or mixed HCC-cholangiocarcinoma. Sequenced samples came back with roughly 3.65 to 8 million productive TCRbeta reads, and the counts looked alike across tissue types. Spanning 4.2 to 10 cm, the tumors were T1-T3 N0M0.

With a constant-region primer, TCR beta cDNA was made from approximately 520 ng of total RNA. Generation of the TCR beta libraries relied on three nested multiplex PCR rounds using slightly modified ARM-PCR. Investigators reported that the first two PCR rounds, at about 9 cycles each, used TRBV1-TRBV30 forward primers with a C-beta reverse primer. MiXCR was run by TCRdb on the multiplex PCR reads, yielding one entry per CDR3 protein. The repertoire includes about 97,000 distinct CDR3 sequences, around 71% of them detected once, and approximately 12% sits in the top ten. Total RNA and DNA came together from around 20-30 mg of bulk tissue without cell sorting. The patients, who had chronic HBV infection, were treatment-naive (untreated). Germline CDR1 is SGHAT and CDR2 is FQNNGV. The CDR3 is made up of 15 amino acids. Concerning this clonotype: Relative to the germline gene, one junction end is altered; a read error may explain this.

The specimen sequenced was liver tumor tissue from sampling region 2. Subset denoted: tumor region T2, inferior pole. The chain employs TRBV11-2 and TRBJ2-2; D might be TRBD2 (6 bases). This clonotype was obtained from an older woman with primary liver carcinoma and hepatitis B virus infection. This CDR3 reads CASNWGDPDTGEPFF. CDR3 sequence (DNA): TGTGCCAGCAACTGGGGGGATCCGGACACCGGGGAGCCGTTTTTT.